This TCR beta chain was recovered during a study of T cells in Graves' hyperthyroidism and ophthalmopathy. Amplification of TCR beta CDR3 regions used RNA as the template. HTBI primers were the set used in a first-round RT-PCR of the TCR CDR3. TCRdb recomputed calls from the multiplex PCR reads with MiXCR, one row per CDR3 protein. The table lists more than 300,000 distinct CDR3 sequences, 17% of them singletons. Germline V lookup: CDR1 SEHNR, CDR2 FQNEAQ (reference sequence). Trimming took off 0 bases at V and 11 bases at J, with 11 bases between the two ends. CDR3 length: 13 residues. The rearrangement links TRBV7-9 to TRBJ1-5; D not certain. The sequence was collected from a woman aged 30 to 39 with Graves' hyperthyroidism that later progressed to Graves' ophthalmopathy. Sequences were obtained from blood. The CDR3 spells CASSLAETGTQHF. In DNA, the CDR3 is TGTGCCAGCAGCTTAGCGGAGACGGGTACCCAGCATTTT.